A single TCR beta chain is shown here with its context. Per the authors' pipeline: Counts of nucleated cells, estimated from reference gene primer amplification, were obtained. Measured with immunoSEQ multiplex PCR; TCRdb has only the in-frame clones, and not every one. V and J calls and clone size come straight from that table; D and trimming were deduced from the DNA. The sample has approximately 120,000 clones, roughly four fifths seen once. Trimming stripped 0 bases from V and 10 bases from J, with 19 bases between. The CDR3 runs to 16 residues. Germline assignment: CDR1 MGHRA and CDR2 YSYEKL. This sample was taken from a study of blood T cell repertoires in COVID-19. Study details: The United States, Italy and Spain provided the acute and convalescent COVID-19 samples. The cDNA or gDNA used as material had been derived from T cells, B-cell-depleted T cells, or PBMCs.

Followed over time, Seattle patients had been enrolled while infection was active. The rearrangement links TRBV4-1 to TRBJ1-5; D is unclear. The sequence was collected from a man at least 80 years old with COVID-19, enrolled during active disease. The sample comprised peripheral blood. Here the CDR3 DNA reads TGCGCCAGCAGCCAAGATGAACAGCTTCTCCTATCACCCCAGCATTTT. Translating gives CASSQDEQLLLSPQHF.